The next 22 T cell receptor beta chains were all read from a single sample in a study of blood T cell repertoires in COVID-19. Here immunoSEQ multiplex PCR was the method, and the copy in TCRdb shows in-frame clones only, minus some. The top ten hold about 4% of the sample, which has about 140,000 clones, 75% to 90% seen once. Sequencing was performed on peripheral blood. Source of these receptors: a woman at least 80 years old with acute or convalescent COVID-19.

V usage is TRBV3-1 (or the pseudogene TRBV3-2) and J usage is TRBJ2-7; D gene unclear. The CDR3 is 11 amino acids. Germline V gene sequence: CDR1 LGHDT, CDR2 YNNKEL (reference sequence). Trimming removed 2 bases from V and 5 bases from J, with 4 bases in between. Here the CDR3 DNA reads TGTGCCAGCAGCCAATCCAACGAGCAGTACTTC. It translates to CASSQSNEQYF.

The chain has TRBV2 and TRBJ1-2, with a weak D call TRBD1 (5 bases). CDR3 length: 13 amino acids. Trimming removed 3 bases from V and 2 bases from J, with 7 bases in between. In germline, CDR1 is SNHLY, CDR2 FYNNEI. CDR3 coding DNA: TGTGCCAGCAGTGACAGGGTAAACTATGGCTACACCTTC. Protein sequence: CASSDRVNYGYTF.

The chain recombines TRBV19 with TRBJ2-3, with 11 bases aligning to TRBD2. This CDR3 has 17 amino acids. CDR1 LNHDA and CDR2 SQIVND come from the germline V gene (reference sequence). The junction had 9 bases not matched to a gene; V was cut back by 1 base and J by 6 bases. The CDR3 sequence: CASSIGLAGPLPDTQYF. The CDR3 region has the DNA TGTGCCAGTAGTATAGGACTAGCGGGGCCGCTACCCGATACGCAGTATTTT.

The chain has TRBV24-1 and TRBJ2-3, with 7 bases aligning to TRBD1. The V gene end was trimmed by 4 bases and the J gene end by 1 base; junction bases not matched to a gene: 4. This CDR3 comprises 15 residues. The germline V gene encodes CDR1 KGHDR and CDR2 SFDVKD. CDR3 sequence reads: CATSDPDRGTDTQYF. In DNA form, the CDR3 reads TGTGCCACCAGTGACCCCGACAGGGGCACAGATACGCAGTATTTT.

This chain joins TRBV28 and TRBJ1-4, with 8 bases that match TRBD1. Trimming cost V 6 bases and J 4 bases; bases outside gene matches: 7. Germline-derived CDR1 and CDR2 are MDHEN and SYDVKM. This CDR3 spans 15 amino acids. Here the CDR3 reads CASRVRGHVNEKLFF. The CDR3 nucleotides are TGTGCCAGCAGGGTCAGGGGGCACGTTAATGAAAAACTGTTTTTT.

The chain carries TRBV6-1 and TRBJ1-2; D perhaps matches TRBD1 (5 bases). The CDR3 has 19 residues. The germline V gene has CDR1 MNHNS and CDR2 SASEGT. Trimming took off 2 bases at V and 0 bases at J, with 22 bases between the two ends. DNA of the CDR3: TGTGCCAGCAGTGAAAAAACCGCAGGGTACCTCCCAGCTAACTATGGCTACACCTTC. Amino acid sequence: CASSEKTAGYLPANYGYTF.

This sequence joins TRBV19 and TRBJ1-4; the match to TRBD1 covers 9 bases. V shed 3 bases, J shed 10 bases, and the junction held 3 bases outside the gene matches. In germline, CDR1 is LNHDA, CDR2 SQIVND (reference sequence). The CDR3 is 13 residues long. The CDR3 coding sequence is TGTGCCAGTAGTATGGGACAGGGACTAAAACTGTTTTTT. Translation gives CASSMGQGLKLFF.

CDR3 loop: CSASSIASGSPVNSPLHF. For the CDR3, the DNA is TGCAGTGCTAGTTCCATTGCTTCGGGTTCGCCAGTTAATTCACCCCTCCACTTT. The V gene is TRBV20-1, the J gene TRBJ1-6; D gene uncertain. The CDR3 is 18 amino acids. Germline V gene lookup returns CDR1 DFQATT and CDR2 SNEGSKA (reference sequence). V was clipped by 3 bases and J by 6 bases, with 24 bases between them.

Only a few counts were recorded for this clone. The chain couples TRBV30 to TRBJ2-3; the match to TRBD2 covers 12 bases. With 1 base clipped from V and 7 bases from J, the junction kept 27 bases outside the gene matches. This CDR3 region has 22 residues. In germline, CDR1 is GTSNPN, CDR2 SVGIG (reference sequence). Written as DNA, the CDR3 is TGTGCCTGGAGTGGACTAGCGGGAGTCTTCTCAACTCTTGAAAGGACGGACTATACGCAGTATTTT. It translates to CAWSGLAGVFSTLERTDYTQYF.

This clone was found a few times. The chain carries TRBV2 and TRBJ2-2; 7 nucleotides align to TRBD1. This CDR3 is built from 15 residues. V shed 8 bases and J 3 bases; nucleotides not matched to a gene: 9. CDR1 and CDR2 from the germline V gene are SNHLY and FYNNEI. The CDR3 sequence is CASRGRTGDTGELFF. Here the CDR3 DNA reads TGTGCCAGCCGAGGTAGGACAGGCGACACCGGGGAGCTGTTTTTT.

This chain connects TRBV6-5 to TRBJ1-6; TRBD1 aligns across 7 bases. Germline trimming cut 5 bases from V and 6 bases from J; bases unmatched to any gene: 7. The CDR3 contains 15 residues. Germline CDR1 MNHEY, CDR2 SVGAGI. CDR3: CASSRKGQFNSPLHF. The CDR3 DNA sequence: TGTGCCAGCAGTAGAAAGGGACAGTTTAATTCACCCCTCCACTTT.

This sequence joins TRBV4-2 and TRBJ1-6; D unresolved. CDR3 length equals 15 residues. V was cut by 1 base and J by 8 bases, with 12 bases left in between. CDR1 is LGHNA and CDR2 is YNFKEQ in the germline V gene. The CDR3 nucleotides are TGTGCCAGCAGCCAAGGGAGGGCCTGGGATTCACCCCTCCACTTT. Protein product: CASSQGRAWDSPLHF.

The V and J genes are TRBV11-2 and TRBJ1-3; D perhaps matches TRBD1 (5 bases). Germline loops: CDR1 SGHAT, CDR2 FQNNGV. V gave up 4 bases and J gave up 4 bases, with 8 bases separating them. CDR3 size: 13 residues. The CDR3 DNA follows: TGTGCCAGCAGCTCCAAGGGGGGAAACACCATATATTTT. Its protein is CASSSKGGNTIYF. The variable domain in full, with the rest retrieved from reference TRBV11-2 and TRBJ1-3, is EAGVAQSPRYKIIEKRQSVAFWCNPISGHATLYWYQQILGQGPKLLIQFQNNGVVDDSQLPKDRFSAERLKGVDSTLKIQPAKLEDSAVYLCASSSKGGNTIYFGEGSWLTVV.

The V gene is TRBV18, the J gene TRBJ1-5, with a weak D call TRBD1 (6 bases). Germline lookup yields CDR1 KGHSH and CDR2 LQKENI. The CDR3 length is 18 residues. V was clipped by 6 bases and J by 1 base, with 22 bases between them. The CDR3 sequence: CASSLTQMTGRSNQPQHF. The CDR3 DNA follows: TGTGCCAGCTCTCTAACCCAAATGACAGGCAGGAGCAATCAGCCCCAGCATTTT.

The DNA for the CDR3 is TGTGCCAGCACCACAACAGGGAGCAACTATGGCTACACCTTC. Its protein product is CASTTTGSNYGYTF. This chain connects TRBV13 to TRBJ1-2, with a tentative D call TRBD1 (6 bases). The CDR3 is 14 amino acids. Trimming left V 7 bases short and J 2 bases short, with 14 bases between. Germline V gives CDR1 PRHDT, CDR2 FYEKMQ (reference sequence). The entire variable domain, with the rest obtained from reference TRBV13 and TRBJ1-2, is as follows: AAGVIQSPRHLIKEKRETATLKCYPIPRHDTVYWYQQGPGQDPQFLISFYEKMQSDKGSIPDRFSAQQFSDYHSELNMSSLELGDSALYFCASTTTGSNYGYTFGSGTRLTVV.

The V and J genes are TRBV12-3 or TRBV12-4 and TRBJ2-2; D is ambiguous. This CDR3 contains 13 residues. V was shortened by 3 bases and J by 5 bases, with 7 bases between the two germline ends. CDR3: CASSFSRTGELFF. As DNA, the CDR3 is TGTGCCAGCAGTTTCTCTAGAACCGGGGAGCTGTTTTTT.

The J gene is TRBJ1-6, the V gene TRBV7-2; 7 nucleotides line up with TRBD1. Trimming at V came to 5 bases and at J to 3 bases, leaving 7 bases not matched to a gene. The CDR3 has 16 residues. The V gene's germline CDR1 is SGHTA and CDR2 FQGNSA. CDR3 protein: CASSTQGQVYNSPLHF. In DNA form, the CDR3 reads TGTGCCAGCAGCACCCAAGGACAGGTCTATAATTCACCCCTCCACTTT.

CDR3: CANQRPQETQYF. The CDR3 DNA is TGTGCCAACCAGCGGCCGCAAGAGACCCAGTACTTC. The chain carries TRBV7-8 and TRBJ2-5; D perhaps matches TRBD2 (5 bases). V was trimmed by 10 bases and J by 2 bases, leaving 11 bases between them. This CDR3 spans 12 amino acids. Germline CDR1 and CDR2: SGHVS and FQNEAQ.

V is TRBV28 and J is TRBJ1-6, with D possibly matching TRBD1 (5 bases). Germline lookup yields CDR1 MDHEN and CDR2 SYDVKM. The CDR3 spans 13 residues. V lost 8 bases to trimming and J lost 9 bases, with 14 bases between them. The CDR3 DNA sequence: TGTGCCAGCCTAGCGGGGGGTCCTTCACCCCTCCACTTT. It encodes CASLAGGPSPLHF.

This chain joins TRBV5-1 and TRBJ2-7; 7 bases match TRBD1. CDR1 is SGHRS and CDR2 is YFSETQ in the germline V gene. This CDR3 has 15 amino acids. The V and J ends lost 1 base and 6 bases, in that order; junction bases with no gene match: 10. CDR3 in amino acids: CASSLNPGQRGEQYF. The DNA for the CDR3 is TGCGCCAGCAGCTTGAACCCGGGACAGCGAGGCGAGCAGTACTTC.

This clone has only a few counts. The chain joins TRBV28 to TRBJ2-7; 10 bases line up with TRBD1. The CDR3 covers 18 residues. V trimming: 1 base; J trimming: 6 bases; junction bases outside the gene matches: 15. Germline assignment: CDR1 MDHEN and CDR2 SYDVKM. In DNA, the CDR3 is TGTGCCAGCAGTTTATTAAGTCGGCGGGACAGGGGAATTGGCGAGCAGTACTTC. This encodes CASSLLSRRDRGIGEQYF.

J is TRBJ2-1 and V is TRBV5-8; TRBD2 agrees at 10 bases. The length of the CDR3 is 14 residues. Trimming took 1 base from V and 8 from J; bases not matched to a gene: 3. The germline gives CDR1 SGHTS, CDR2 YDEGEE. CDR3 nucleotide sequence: TGTGCCAGCAGCTTGCGCGGACTAGCGGATGAGCAGTTCTTC. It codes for CASSLRGLADEQFF.